This T cell receptor (beta chain) was found in a study of T cell responses to AZD1222 COVID-19 vaccine. The study, taken as a whole, reports: It should be noted that donors were predominantly white British and more often female, and clonal diversity was possibly underestimated.

Assay used: immunoSEQ multiplex PCR; TCRdb lists only in-frame clones, some missing. The sample contains under 200,000 clones, approximately 92% of which appear only once. Concerning this clone itself: The antigen is unknown.

Trimming stripped 4 bases from V and 6 bases from J, with 9 bases between. There are 12 residues in the CDR3. Germline CDR1 MNHEY, CDR2 SVGAGI. This rearrangement joins TRBV6-5 to TRBJ1-1; D ambiguous. The sequences come from peripheral blood, collected 28 days after the second dose of the MenACWY control vaccine. This sequence was found in an adult who received the MenACWY meningococcal vaccine as a control. CDR3 in amino acids: CASSLGLSEAFF. In nucleotides, the CDR3 is TGTGCCAGCAGTTTAGGACTCTCTGAAGCTTTCTTT.